What follows are 30 T cell receptor beta chains derived from one specimen sequenced in a study of cytomegalovirus exposure and HLA in healthy donors. Sequencing used immunoSEQ multiplex PCR; TCRdb keeps in-frame clones, though not all of them. The data show about 140,000 clones, about 95% seen once. Sequenced input: PBMCs. The receptor set was obtained from a man between 18 and 35 years old in good health and CMV-seropositive.

This chain connects TRBV5-4 to TRBJ2-7; 10 bases are a match to TRBD1. Germline CDR1 is SGHNT and CDR2 is YYREEE (reference sequence). V shed 1 base and J 6 bases; nucleotides not matched to a gene: 16. The CDR3 runs 18 residues. Written as DNA, the CDR3 is TGTGCCAGCAGCTTGAAGACAGGGGGCGGTTATCTAGCTCGCGAGCAGTACTTC. Its protein product is CASSLKTGGGYLAREQYF.

J is TRBJ1-2 and V is TRBV2; TRBD1 might be the D (5 bases). The germline V gene has CDR1 SNHLY and CDR2 FYNNEI. The CDR3 contains 12 residues. V shed 6 bases and J shed 6 bases, with 11 bases lying between them. The CDR3 DNA follows: TGTGCCAGCAGAGTAAGGGGCCATGGCTACACCTTC. It is translated as CASRVRGHGYTF.

On this clone itself: Sequence at one end of the junction differs from germline and may be a read error. This chain uses TRBV27 with TRBJ2-7, with D possibly matching TRBD2 (6 bases). Germline CDR1 and CDR2: MNHEY and SMNVEV (reference sequence). This CDR3 contains 14 residues. As DNA, the CDR3 is TGTGCCAGCAGTTTGGGGGGACTGTCCGGGGTGTCTAACTTC. This gives the protein CASSLGGLSGVSNF.

This rearrangement joins TRBV18 to TRBJ2-5; D unresolved. Per the germline V gene, CDR1 is KGHSH and CDR2 is LQKENI. This CDR3 has 11 amino acids. V lost 6 bases and J 5 bases, leaving 7 bases between the germline ends. Here the CDR3 reads CASSAQETQYF. The CDR3 DNA is TGTGCCAGCTCCGCACAGGAGACCCAGTACTTC.

The DNA for the CDR3 is TGTGCCAGCAGTGAAGCGCGGGGGTCCAAACTGTTTTTT. This translates into CASSEARGSKLFF. The chain combines TRBV6-1 with TRBJ1-4, with D maybe TRBD1 (5 bases). CDR3 length equals 13 residues. V shed 0 bases and J shed 11 bases, with 10 bases lying between them. Germline CDR1 and CDR2: MNHNS and SASEGT.

This chain links TRBV30 with TRBJ2-3; 11 bases match TRBD2. Trimming at V came to 4 bases and at J to 5 bases, leaving 5 bases not matched to a gene. CDR1 and CDR2 (germline): GTSNPN, SVGIG (reference sequence). This CDR3 has 14 residues. The DNA for the CDR3 is TGTGCCTGGACTGCGGGACTAGCGGTAGATACGCAGTATTTT. Protein product: CAWTAGLAVDTQYF.

This rearrangement joins TRBV28 to TRBJ1-1; D is possibly TRBD1 (6 bases). Germline V gene lookup returns CDR1 MDHEN and CDR2 SYDVKM. V lost 11 bases and J lost 3, with 19 bases in between. The CDR3 is 14 residues long. CDR3 sequence reads: CALGVGGADTEAFF. CDR3 coding DNA: TGTGCCCTGGGGGTGGGGGGGGCGGACACTGAAGCTTTCTTT.

For the CDR3, the DNA is TGCGCCAGCAGCTTGGACGGCAGGGGGCTGCTTCAGCCCCAGCATTTT. Translated, it gives CASSLDGRGLLQPQHF. V usage is TRBV5-1 and J usage is TRBJ1-5, with TRBD1 matching 8 bases. V lost 0 bases and J lost 6; bases outside the gene matches: 8. The length of the CDR3 is 16 residues. Germline loops: CDR1 SGHRS, CDR2 YFSETQ. Using reference TRBV5-1 and TRBJ1-5 for the parts outside the CDR3, the full variable domain is KAGVTQTPRYLIKTRGQQVTLSCSPISGHRSVSWYQQTPGQGLQFLFEYFSETQRNKGNFPGRFSGRQFSNSRSEMNVSTLELGDSALYLCASSLDGRGLLQPQHFGDGTRLSIL.

The chain has TRBV28 and TRBJ2-1; perhaps TRBD1 as D (7 bases). Germline lookup yields CDR1 MDHEN and CDR2 SYDVKM. This CDR3 region has 15 residues. V lost 8 bases, J lost 2 bases, and 16 bases lay in between. As DNA, the CDR3 is TGTGCCAGCCTCCTGGAGGGGGCCCCCTACAATGAGCAGTTCTTC. It yields the protein CASLLEGAPYNEQFF. The full variable domain, rest sourced from reference TRBV28 and TRBJ2-1, is DVKVTQSSRYLVKRTGEKVFLECVQDMDHENMFWYRQDPGLGLRLIYFSYDVKMKEKGDIPEGYSVSREKKERFSLILESASTNQTSMYLCASLLEGAPYNEQFFGPGTRLTVL.

The chain is built from TRBV4-2 and TRBJ2-7, with 7 positions matching TRBD2. The CDR3 loop spans 16 amino acids. The germline gives CDR1 LGHNA, CDR2 YNFKEQ. J was trimmed by 2 bases and V by 1 base; bases with no gene match: 8. The CDR3 here is CASSQVGEGFAYEQYF. Written as DNA, the CDR3 is TGTGCCAGCAGCCAAGTAGGGGAGGGGTTCGCCTACGAGCAGTACTTC.

V and J are TRBV28 and TRBJ2-4; D uncertain. CDR3 length: 15 amino acids. V was cut by 6 bases and J by 0 bases, with 12 bases left in between. The germline V gene encodes CDR1 MDHEN and CDR2 SYDVKM. The CDR3, as DNA: TGTGCCAGCAGCCCGACTCCGCTAGCCAAAAACATTCAGTACTTC. This translates into CASSPTPLAKNIQYF. Combining the CDR3 with reference TRBV28 and TRBJ2-4 gives the whole variable domain DVKVTQSSRYLVKRTGEKVFLECVQDMDHENMFWYRQDPGLGLRLIYFSYDVKMKEKGDIPEGYSVSREKKERFSLILESASTNQTSMYLCASSPTPLAKNIQYFGAGTRLSVL.

The chain joins TRBV29-1 to TRBJ2-7, with unresolved D. The CDR3 spans 13 residues. In germline, CDR1 is SQVTM, CDR2 ANQGSEA. Trimming cost V 1 base and J 1 base, with 8 bases left between them. The CDR3 DNA follows: TGCAGCGTTGAAGTTAGTCTTTCCTACGAGCAGTACTTC. Protein: CSVEVSLSYEQYF.

The CDR3 reads CASSQDIAGGSKFF. In nucleotides, the CDR3 is TGTGCCAGCAGCCAAGACATAGCGGGAGGATCAAAGTTCTTC. This chain connects TRBV4-2 to TRBJ2-1, with 10 bases aligning to TRBD2. Germline CDR1 is LGHNA and CDR2 is YNFKEQ. This CDR3 is built from 14 residues. Trimming at V came to 0 bases and at J to 14 bases, leaving 7 bases not matched to a gene.

This chain connects TRBV5-1 to TRBJ1-2, with TRBD1 as a possible D gene (5 bases). Deletions cut 0 bases from V and 1 base from J, with 19 bases between. The CDR3 length is 18 residues. Germline loops: CDR1 SGHRS, CDR2 YFSETQ. CDR3: CASSLEGPGHLLNYGYTF. In DNA, the CDR3 is TGCGCCAGCAGCTTGGAAGGGCCAGGACACCTCCTTAACTATGGCTACACCTTC.

The genes are TRBV7-8 and TRBJ2-7, with 8 bases fitting TRBD2. V lost 5 bases to trimming and J lost 1 base; unmatched junction nucleotides: 7. In germline, CDR1 is SGHVS, CDR2 FQNEAQ. CDR3 size: 15 residues. CDR3 in amino acids: CASSPGGDGSYEQYF. CDR3 DNA: TGTGCCAGCAGCCCCGGGGGGGACGGATCCTACGAGCAGTACTTC.

The chain carries TRBV2 and TRBJ2-1, with 7 bases aligning to TRBD2. This CDR3 is 14 amino acids long. With V trimmed by 4 bases and J by 4 bases, 4 bases remained unmatched. The germline V gene encodes CDR1 SNHLY and CDR2 FYNNEI. This chain's CDR3 is CASSAQRGYNEQFF. The CDR3 region has the DNA TGTGCCAGCAGTGCCCAGCGGGGTTACAATGAGCAGTTCTTC.

The rearrangement uses TRBV15 and TRBJ2-7; D uncertain. The CDR3 spans 13 residues. V shed 0 bases and J shed 4 bases, with 7 bases lying between them. Germline CDR1 and CDR2: LNHNV and YYDKDF (reference sequence). The chain's CDR3 is CATSRDVRYEQYF. CDR3 DNA sequence: TGTGCCACCAGCAGAGATGTGCGGTACGAGCAGTACTTC.

The rearrangement uses TRBV28 and TRBJ2-3; 9 nucleotides align to TRBD1. CDR1 is MDHEN, CDR2 SYDVKM, per germline. The CDR3 spans 15 residues. The V segment lost 4 bases and the J segment 4 bases; nucleotides outside the gene matches: 6. The CDR3 loop is CASSSGQGFSDTQYF. The CDR3 DNA follows: TGTGCCAGCAGTTCGGGACAGGGTTTTTCAGATACGCAGTATTTT.

The chain joins TRBV7-7 to TRBJ2-5, with 8 positions matching TRBD2. Germline assignment: CDR1 SSHAT and CDR2 FNYEAQ (reference sequence). The CDR3 is 15 residues long. V shed 5 bases and J 2 bases; nucleotides not matched to a gene: 7. Written as DNA, the CDR3 is TGTGCCAGCAGCCCGGGACTAGGGCTGCAAGAGACCCAGTACTTC. Translated, it gives CASSPGLGLQETQYF.

This sequence joins TRBV5-1 and TRBJ1-2; D perhaps matches TRBD1 (5 bases). Germline values: CDR1 SGHRS, CDR2 YFSETQ. Trimming took off 4 bases at V and 4 bases at J, with 14 bases between the two ends. The CDR3 sequence is 14 residues long. This CDR3 is CASSPSDTGYGYTF. The CDR3 nucleotides are TGCGCCAGCAGCCCTTCGGACACCGGCTATGGCTACACCTTC.

The chain recombines TRBV5-4 with TRBJ2-5, with D maybe TRBD2 (5 bases). CDR3 length: 14 residues. Between the trimmed V and J ends, which lost 4 bases and 4 bases, there was a span of 14 bases. The germline gives CDR1 SGHNT, CDR2 YYREEE (reference sequence). The chain's CDR3 is CASSRSGFGETQYF. DNA for the CDR3: TGTGCCAGCAGCCGGTCGGGATTCGGAGAGACCCAGTACTTC.

The chain couples TRBV5-6 to TRBJ2-1; 8 nucleotides align to TRBD2. Trimming cost V 3 bases and J 2 bases; bases outside gene matches: 7. Germline assignment: CDR1 SGHDT and CDR2 YYEEEE. The CDR3 is 16 amino acids. The CDR3 here is CASSSTGTRPYNEQFF. CDR3 DNA sequence: TGTGCCAGCAGCTCTACAGGGACTAGGCCCTACAATGAGCAGTTCTTC.

V usage is TRBV27 and J usage is TRBJ1-3, with a possible D match to TRBD1 (6 bases). V was cut by 8 bases and J by 1 base, with 15 bases left in between. Germline CDR1 MNHEY, CDR2 SMNVEV (reference sequence). The CDR3 is made up of 15 amino acids. CDR3 in amino acids: CASQPGGLSGNTIYF. In nucleotides, the CDR3 is TGTGCCAGCCAGCCCGGGGGGCTATCTGGAAACACCATATATTTT.

The V call is TRBV5-1, the J call TRBJ1-2; possibly TRBD1 for D (5 bases). Trimming took 2 bases from V and 8 from J, leaving 22 bases between them. CDR1 and CDR2 (germline): SGHRS, YFSETQ. The CDR3 consists of 16 residues. In DNA, the CDR3 is TGCGCCAGCAGCTTACGGTCGGACATCCCGCCGGTGGGCTACACCTTC. Residues: CASSLRSDIPPVGYTF.

The chain links TRBV7-6 to TRBJ2-5, with D possibly being TRBD2 (6 bases). The CDR3 runs 14 residues. The germline CDR1 and CDR2 sequences are SGHVS and FNYEAQ. Trimming cost V 5 bases and J 5 bases, with 15 bases left between them. The CDR3 region is CASSNRAGIETQYF. CDR3 DNA: TGTGCCAGCAGCAACCGTGCGGGAATTGAGACCCAGTACTTC.

This rearrangement joins TRBV7-2 to TRBJ1-2, with 8 positions matching TRBD1. CDR3 length equals 13 residues. The germline CDR1 and CDR2 sequences are SGHTA and FQGNSA. V lost 6 bases to trimming and J lost 6 bases; unmatched junction nucleotides: 6. The CDR3 here is CASSPDRVNGYTF. DNA of the CDR3: TGTGCCAGCAGTCCGGACAGGGTAAATGGCTACACCTTC.

The chain couples TRBV18 to TRBJ2-1, with D unresolved. Germline V gene lookup returns CDR1 KGHSH and CDR2 LQKENI. The CDR3 consists of 14 residues. The V gene lost 2 bases and the J gene lost 6 bases, with 11 bases spanning the gap. CDR3 sequence: CASSPDSASNEQFF. The CDR3 DNA follows: TGTGCCAGCTCACCAGACTCCGCGTCCAATGAGCAGTTCTTC.

Concerning this clone itself: The junction shows a germline mismatch at one end, possibly a read error. The V and J genes are TRBV4-1 and TRBJ1-5; 9 nucleotides match TRBD1. CDR3 length: 15 amino acids. CDR1 and CDR2 from the germline V gene are MGHRA and YSYEKL. CDR3 sequence reads: CASSEDRGIAEPQHF. In DNA form, the CDR3 reads TGCGCCAGCAGCGAAGACAGGGGGATAGCAGAGCCCCAGCATTTT.

The V gene is TRBV2, the J gene TRBJ1-1; 7 nucleotides line up with TRBD1. In germline, CDR1 is SNHLY, CDR2 FYNNEI. J gave up 1 base and V 2 bases, and 1 base lay outside the gene matches. CDR3 length: 14 amino acids. The CDR3 nucleotides are TGTGCCAGCAGTGAACGACAGGGGAACACTGAAGCTTTCTTT. It encodes CASSERQGNTEAFF.

This chain joins TRBV18 and TRBJ2-5; D is unclear. CDR1 and CDR2 from the germline V gene are KGHSH and LQKENI. The CDR3 totals 15 residues. Trimming removed 1 base from V and 5 bases from J, with 14 bases in between. The CDR3 DNA reads TGTGCCAGCTCACCACATACTTGTTTGAGGGAGACCCAGTACTTC. This encodes CASSPHTCLRETQYF.